Sequencing of this TCR beta chain was carried out in a study of cytomegalovirus exposure and HLA in healthy donors. The CDR3 is 14 amino acids. Germline CDR1 is KGHSH and CDR2 is LQKENI. Trimming stripped 3 bases from V and 1 base from J, with 9 bases between. This table comes from immunoSEQ multiplex PCR, and its TCRdb copy is limited to in-frame clones, with some not included. This table holds some 120,000 clones, about 96% found once. The specimen sequenced was PBMCs. This receptor was obtained from a man aged 18 to 29 in good health and CMV-seronegative. This chain connects TRBV18 to TRBJ2-5; D might be TRBD1 (6 bases). The DNA of the CDR3 is TGTGCCAGCTCACCCGGACAGAGCCAAGAGACCCAGTACTTC. Encoded protein: CASSPGQSQETQYF.